This T cell receptor beta chain emerged from a study of blood T cell repertoires in COVID-19. Overall study context: T cells, B-cell-depleted T cells, or PBMCs supplied cDNA or gDNA.

Germline values: CDR1 SGHDT, CDR2 YYEEEE. This CDR3 has 15 amino acids. V dropped 5 bases and J dropped 0 bases, with 14 bases sitting between them. Profiled with immunoSEQ multiplex PCR; TCRdb holds only in-frame clones, not every one. The table shows about 250,000 clones, with approximately 81% occurring only once. The V call is TRBV5-6, the J call TRBJ1-2; possibly TRBD1 for D (6 bases). The specimen was peripheral blood. The receptor was isolated from an elderly woman with acute or convalescent COVID-19. The CDR3 DNA reads as TGTGCCAGCAGTTGGAGACAGGTAGCTAACTATGGCTACACCTTC. Its protein product is CASSWRQVANYGYTF.